The clone carrying this TCR beta chain was counted between two and nine times. The entry originates in a study of T cells in Graves' hyperthyroidism and ophthalmopathy. The V gene's germline CDR1 is SGHTA and CDR2 FQGNSA. Losses at the gene ends were 1 base for V and 0 bases for J; bases not matched to a gene: 5. The CDR3 is made up of 16 amino acids. RNA transcripts served as the template for amplifying TCR beta CDR3 regions. The study used the HTBI primer set for a first-round RT-PCR of the TCR CDR3. One entry per CDR3 protein results from TCRdb running MiXCR on the multiplex PCR reads. The sample lists about 560,000 distinct CDR3 sequences, 16% seen once, with around 18% in the top ten.

The material sequenced was blood. The chain is built from TRBV7-2 and TRBJ2-7, with 8 nucleotides matching TRBD2. This TCR was sampled from a woman between 18 and 29 years old with Graves' hyperthyroidism. Here the CDR3 reads CASSLEWRGASYEQYF. As DNA, the CDR3 is TGTGCCAGCAGCTTAGAGTGGCGGGGGGCCTCCTACGAGCAGTACTTC.